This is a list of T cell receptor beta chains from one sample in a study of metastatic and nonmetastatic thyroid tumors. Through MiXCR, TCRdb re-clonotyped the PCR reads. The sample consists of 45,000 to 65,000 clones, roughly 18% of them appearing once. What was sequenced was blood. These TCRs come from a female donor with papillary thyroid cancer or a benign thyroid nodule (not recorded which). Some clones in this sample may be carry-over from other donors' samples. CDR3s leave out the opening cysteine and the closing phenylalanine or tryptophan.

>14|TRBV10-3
AISGRQGGGATEAF
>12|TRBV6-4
ASKAGPDTRELF
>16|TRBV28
ASTQTRWRSSSYNEQF
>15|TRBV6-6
ASSYSRPAVYTGELF
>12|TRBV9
ASRGDYGANVLT
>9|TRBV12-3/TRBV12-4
ASRANTQPF
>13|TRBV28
ASSTWTGSNYGYT
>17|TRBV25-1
ASSESRTLRTATNEKLF
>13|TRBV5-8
ASSLKGYSNQPQH
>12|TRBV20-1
SARLGSSYNEQL
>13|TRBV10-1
ASSYSGSGTVELF
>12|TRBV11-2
ASSPRTRTGELF
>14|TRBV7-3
ASSSTSGGITGELF
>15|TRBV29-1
SVELTSGRRFTGELF
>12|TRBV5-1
ASSYLAGQETQY
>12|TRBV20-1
SAIDRLDYNEQF
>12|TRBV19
ASSLRDDNYGYT
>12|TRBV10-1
ASSFKIGNTEAF
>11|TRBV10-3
ATGGSSYNEQF
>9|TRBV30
ARSSDTEAF
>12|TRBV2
ASSGTRGRFEQF
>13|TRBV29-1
SVDGLAGEVETQY
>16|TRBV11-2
ASSLVGGCSFSTDTQY
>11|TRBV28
ASSTLRTDTKY
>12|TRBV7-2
ASSLAHRTVELF
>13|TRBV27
ASKLRGHPVYAQY
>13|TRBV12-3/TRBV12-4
ASSPTGRFADTQY
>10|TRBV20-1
SAGRGGYEQY
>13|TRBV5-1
ASSLSGAGQETQY
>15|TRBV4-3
ASSQEVGGSQWSEQF
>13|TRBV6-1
ASSPHGSLNNEQF
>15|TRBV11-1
ASSPPRLGSNTGELF
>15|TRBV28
ASSSHLAGVGTDTRY
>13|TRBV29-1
SVETGMGVGYEQY
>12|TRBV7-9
ASSLVAVLAEAF